This T cell receptor beta chain derives from a study of identical twins. Overall study findings and caveats: The study drew conclusions from cross-sectional statistical analysis, not from following the same donors.

Concerning this clonotype itself: The antigen is undetermined.

The junction had 3 bases not matched to a gene; V was cut back by 6 bases and J by 5 bases. CDR1 and CDR2 (germline): SNHLY, FYNNEI. CDR3 size: 15 residues. MiXCR was run by TCRdb on the 5' RACE reads, yielding one entry per CDR3 protein. The sample yields some 570,000 distinct CDR3 sequences, about a fifth seen once. The same sample was also used in a study of yellow fever vaccine responses in identical twins.

The TCR comes from a woman aged 18-35 years in good health. Sequencing input: CD4+ T cells sorted from blood. The rearrangement links TRBV2 to TRBJ2-3, with 15 positions matching TRBD2. The CDR3 region is CASRRTSGGEDTQYF. In DNA form, the CDR3 reads TGTGCCAGCAGGCGGACTAGCGGGGGGGAAGATACGCAGTATTTT. The full variable domain, in which reference TRBV2 and TRBJ2-3 provide the parts outside the CDR3, is EPEVTQTPSHQVTQMGQEVILRCVPISNHLYFYWYRQILGQKVEFLVSFYNNEISEKSEIFDDQFSVERPDGSNFTLKIRSTKLEDSAMYFCASRRTSGGEDTQYFGPGTRLTVL.